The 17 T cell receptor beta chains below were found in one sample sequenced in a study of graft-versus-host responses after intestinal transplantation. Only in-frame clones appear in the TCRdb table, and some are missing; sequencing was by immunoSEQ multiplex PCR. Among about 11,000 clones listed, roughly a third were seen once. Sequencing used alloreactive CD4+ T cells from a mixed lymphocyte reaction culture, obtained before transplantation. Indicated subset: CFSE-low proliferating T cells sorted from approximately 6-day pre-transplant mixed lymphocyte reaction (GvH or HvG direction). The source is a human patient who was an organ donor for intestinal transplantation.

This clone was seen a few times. CDR3 bases: TGTGCCAGCTGGGAGGCACGGAGGAACACTGAAGCTTTCTTT. This sequence encodes CASWEARRNTEAFF. This chain connects TRBV28 to TRBJ1-1; no clear D. Trimming stripped 8 bases from V and 1 base from J, with 14 bases between. CDR1 MDHEN and CDR2 SYDVKM come from the germline V gene. The CDR3 spans 14 residues.

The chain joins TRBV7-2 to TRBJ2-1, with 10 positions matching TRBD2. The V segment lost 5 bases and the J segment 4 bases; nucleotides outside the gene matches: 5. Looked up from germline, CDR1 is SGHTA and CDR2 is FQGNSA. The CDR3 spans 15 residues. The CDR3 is CASSETSGWYNEQFF. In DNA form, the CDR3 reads TGTGCCAGCAGCGAGACTAGCGGGTGGTACAATGAGCAGTTCTTC.

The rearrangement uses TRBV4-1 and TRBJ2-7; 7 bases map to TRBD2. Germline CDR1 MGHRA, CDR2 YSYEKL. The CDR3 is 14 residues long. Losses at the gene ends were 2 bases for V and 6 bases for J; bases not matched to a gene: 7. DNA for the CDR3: TGCGCCAGCAGCCAACCGGGACTAACTTTCGAGCAGTACTTC. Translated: CASSQPGLTFEQYF.

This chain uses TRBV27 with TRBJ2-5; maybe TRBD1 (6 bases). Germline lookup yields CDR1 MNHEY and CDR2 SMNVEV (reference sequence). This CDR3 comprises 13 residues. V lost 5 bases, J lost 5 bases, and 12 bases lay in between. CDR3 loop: CASSLQGTETQYF. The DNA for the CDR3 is TGTGCCAGCAGTCTACAGGGTACGGAGACCCAGTACTTC.

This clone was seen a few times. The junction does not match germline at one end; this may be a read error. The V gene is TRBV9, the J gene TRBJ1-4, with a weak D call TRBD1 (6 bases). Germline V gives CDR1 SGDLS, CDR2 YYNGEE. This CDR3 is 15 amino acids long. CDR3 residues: CASSLRTGTSEKLFF. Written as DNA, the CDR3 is TGTGCCAGCAGCCTCCGAACAGGGACTAGTGAAAAACTGTTTTTT.

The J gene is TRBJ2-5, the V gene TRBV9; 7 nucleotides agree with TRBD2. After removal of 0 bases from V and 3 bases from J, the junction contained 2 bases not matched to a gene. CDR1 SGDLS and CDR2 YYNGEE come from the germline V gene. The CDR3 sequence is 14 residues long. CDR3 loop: CASSVGGGEETQYF. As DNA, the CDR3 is TGTGCCAGCAGCGTAGGGGGGGGAGAAGAGACCCAGTACTTC.

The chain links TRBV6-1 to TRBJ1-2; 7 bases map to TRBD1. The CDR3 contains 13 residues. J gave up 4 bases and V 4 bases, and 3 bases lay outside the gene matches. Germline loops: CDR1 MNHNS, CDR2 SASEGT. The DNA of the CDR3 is TGTGCCAGCAGTGGGGGACAGACCTATGGCTACACCTTC. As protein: CASSGGQTYGYTF.

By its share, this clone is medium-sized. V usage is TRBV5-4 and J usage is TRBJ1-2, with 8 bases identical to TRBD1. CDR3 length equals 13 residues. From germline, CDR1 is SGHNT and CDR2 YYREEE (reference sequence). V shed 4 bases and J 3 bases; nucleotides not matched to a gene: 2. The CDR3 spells CASSPDRDYGYTF. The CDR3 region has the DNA TGTGCCAGCAGCCCGGACAGGGACTATGGCTACACCTTC.

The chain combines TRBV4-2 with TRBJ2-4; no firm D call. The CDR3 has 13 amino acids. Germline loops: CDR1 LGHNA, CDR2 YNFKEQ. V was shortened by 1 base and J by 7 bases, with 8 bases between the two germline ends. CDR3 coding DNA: TGTGCCAGCAGCCAAGTAAATAGCAACATTCAGTACTTC. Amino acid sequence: CASSQVNSNIQYF.

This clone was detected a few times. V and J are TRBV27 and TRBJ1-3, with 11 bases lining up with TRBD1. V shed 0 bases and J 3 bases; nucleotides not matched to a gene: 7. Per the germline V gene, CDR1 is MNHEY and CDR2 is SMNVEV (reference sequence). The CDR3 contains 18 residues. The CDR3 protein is CASSLSAPGTGGGNTIYF. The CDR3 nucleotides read TGTGCCAGCAGTTTATCGGCCCCCGGGACAGGGGGTGGAAACACCATATATTTT.

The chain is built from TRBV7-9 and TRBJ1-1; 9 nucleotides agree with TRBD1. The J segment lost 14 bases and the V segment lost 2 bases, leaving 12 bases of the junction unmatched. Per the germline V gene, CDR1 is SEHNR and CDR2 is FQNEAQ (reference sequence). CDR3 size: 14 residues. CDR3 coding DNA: TGTGCCAGCAGCTTACAGAGACAGGGGGAGAGTTCGTTCTTT. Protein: CASSLQRQGESSFF.

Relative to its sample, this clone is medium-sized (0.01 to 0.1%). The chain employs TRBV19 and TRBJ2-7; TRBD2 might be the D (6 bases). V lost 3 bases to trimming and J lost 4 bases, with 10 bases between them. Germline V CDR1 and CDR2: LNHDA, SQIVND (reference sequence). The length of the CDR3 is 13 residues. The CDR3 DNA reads TGTGCCAGTAGTATTGGGGGGAGGTACGAGCAGTACTTC. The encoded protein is CASSIGGRYEQYF.

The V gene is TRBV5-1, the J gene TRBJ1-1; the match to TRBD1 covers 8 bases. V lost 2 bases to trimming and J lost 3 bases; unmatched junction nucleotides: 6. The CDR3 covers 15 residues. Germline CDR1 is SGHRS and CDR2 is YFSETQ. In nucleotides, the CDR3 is TGCGCCAGCAGCTTTAACAGGGGGACGGACACTGAAGCTTTCTTT. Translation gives CASSFNRGTDTEAFF.

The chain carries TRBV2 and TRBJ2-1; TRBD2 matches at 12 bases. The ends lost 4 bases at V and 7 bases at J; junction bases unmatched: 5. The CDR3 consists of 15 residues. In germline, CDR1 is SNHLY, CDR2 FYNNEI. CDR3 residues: CASSGSLAGGNEQFF. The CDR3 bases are TGTGCCAGCAGTGGTAGCCTAGCGGGGGGGAATGAGCAGTTCTTC.

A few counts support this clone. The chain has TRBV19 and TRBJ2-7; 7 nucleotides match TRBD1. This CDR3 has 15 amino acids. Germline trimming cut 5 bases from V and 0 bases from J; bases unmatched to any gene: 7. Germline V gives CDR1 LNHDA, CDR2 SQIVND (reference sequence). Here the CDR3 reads CASSSRDSSSYEQYF. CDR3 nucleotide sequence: TGTGCCAGTAGTTCACGGGACAGTAGCTCCTACGAGCAGTACTTC.

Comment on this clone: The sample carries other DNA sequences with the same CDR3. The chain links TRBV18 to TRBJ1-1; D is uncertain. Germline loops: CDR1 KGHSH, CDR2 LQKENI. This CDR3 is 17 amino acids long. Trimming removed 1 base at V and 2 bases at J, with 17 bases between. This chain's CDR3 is CASSPRPTGSGNTEAFF. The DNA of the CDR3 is TGTGCCAGCTCACCACGCCCGACGGGGAGCGGTAACACTGAAGCTTTCTTT.

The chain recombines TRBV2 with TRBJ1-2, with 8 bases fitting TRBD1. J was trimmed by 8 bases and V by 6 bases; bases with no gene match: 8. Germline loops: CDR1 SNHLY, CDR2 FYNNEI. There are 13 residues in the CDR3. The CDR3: CASSLDRGWGYTF. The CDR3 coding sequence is TGTGCCAGCAGCCTTGACAGGGGTTGGGGCTACACCTTC.